One sample yielded the 4 T cell receptor beta chains listed below, sequenced in a study of T cell responses to AZD1222 COVID-19 vaccine. Data came from immunoSEQ multiplex PCR; TCRdb stores just in-frame clones and leaves some out. The sample has 15,000 to 20,000 clones, roughly four fifths seen once. This specimen consisted of peripheral blood, obtained 28 days after the second AZD1222 dose. The receptors derive from an adult who received the AZD1222 COVID-19 vaccine.

This sequence joins TRBV5-8 and TRBJ1-2; D not certain. The V and J ends lost 4 bases and 6 bases respectively, with 25 bases between them. Germline lookup yields CDR1 SGHTS and CDR2 YDEGEE. The CDR3 has 17 residues. CDR3 nucleotides: TGTGCCAGCAGCAAAAACCTCGGGGAGGGAGTTTTGGATGGCTACACCTTC. This encodes CASSKNLGEGVLDGYTF.

V and J are TRBV2 and TRBJ1-2; no reliable D call. CDR3 length equals 13 residues. Deletions cut 5 bases from V and 4 bases from J, with 11 bases between. The germline V gene has CDR1 SNHLY and CDR2 FYNNEI. The CDR3: CASSPTGVYGYTF. In DNA form, the CDR3 reads TGTGCCAGCAGTCCGACCGGGGTCTATGGCTACACCTTC.

The rearrangement joins TRBV6-1 to TRBJ1-2; no clear D gene. The V and J ends lost 2 bases and 4 bases respectively, with 14 bases between them. Germline-derived CDR1 and CDR2 are MNHNS and SASEGT. The CDR3 sequence is 15 residues long. CDR3: CASSEPRRTPYGYTF. For the CDR3, the DNA is TGTGCCAGCAGTGAACCCCGCAGGACCCCCTATGGCTACACCTTC.

Of note for this clone: At one end the junction does not follow the germline gene, possibly because of a read error. This rearrangement joins TRBV7-3 to TRBJ2-1; D is possibly TRBD2 (6 bases). CDR1 SGHTA and CDR2 FQGTGA come from the germline V gene. This CDR3 is 15 amino acids long. The CDR3 here is CASSLSRDSHNEQFF. The CDR3 nucleotides are TGTGCCAGCAGCTTAAGTCGGGACTCCCACAATGAGCAGTTCTTC.